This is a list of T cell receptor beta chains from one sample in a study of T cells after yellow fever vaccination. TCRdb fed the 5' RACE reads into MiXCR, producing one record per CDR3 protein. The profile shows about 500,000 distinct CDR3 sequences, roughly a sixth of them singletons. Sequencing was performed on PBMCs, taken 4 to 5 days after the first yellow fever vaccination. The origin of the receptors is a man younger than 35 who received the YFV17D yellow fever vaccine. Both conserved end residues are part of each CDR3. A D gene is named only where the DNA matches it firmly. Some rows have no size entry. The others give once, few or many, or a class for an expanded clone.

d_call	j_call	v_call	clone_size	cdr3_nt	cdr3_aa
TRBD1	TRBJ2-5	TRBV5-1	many	TGCGCCAGCAGCTTGGACCGGACAGGGATACAGACCCAGTACTTC	CASSLDRTGIQTQYF
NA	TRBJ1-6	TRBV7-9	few	TGTGCCAGCAGCTTAGCGCGGGGGCTCGATTCACCCCTCCACTTT	CASSLARGLDSPLHF
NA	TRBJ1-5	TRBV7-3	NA	TGTGCCAGCAGCTTAAAAGGTGGCTCTGGCAATCAGCCCCAGCATTTT	CASSLKGGSGNQPQHF
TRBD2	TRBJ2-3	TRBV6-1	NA	TGTGCCAGCAGGATAGCGGGGGGGAACACAGATACGCAGTATTTT	CASRIAGGNTDTQYF
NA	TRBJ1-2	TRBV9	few	TGTGCCAGCAGCGCCCAAGGAGGGATCTATGGCTACACCTTC	CASSAQGGIYGYTF
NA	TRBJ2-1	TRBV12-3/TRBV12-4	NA	TGTGCCGGCAGTTTAGTTCGAAATGAGCAGTTCTTC	CAGSLVRNEQFF
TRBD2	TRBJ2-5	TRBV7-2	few	TGTGCCAGCAGCGCCAGGACTAGCGGGGCTTTGGGGACCCAGTACTTC	CASSARTSGALGTQYF
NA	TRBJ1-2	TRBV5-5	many	TGTGCCAGCAGCACCCCGCGAGGGAGCTATGGCTACACCTTC	CASSTPRGSYGYTF
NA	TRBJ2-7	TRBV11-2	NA	TGTGCCAGCAGCTTTAACGAGCAGTACTTC	CASSFNEQYF
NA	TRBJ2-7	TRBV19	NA	TGTGCCAGTAGTACTGACAGCGCCTACGAGCAGTACTTC	CASSTDSAYEQYF
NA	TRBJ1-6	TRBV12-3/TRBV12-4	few	TGTGCCAGCAGTTCCACCTCCGAGGGATCACCCCTCCACTTT	CASSSTSEGSPLHF